The T cell receptor beta chain described here comes from a study of cytomegalovirus exposure and HLA in healthy donors. The CDR3 totals 16 residues. With 5 bases removed from V and 0 bases from J, the gap between germline ends came to 14 bases. Germline CDR1 is LNHDA and CDR2 is SQIVND (reference sequence). The primer mix had 60 Vbeta and 13 Jbeta primers. Clones were read by immunoSEQ multiplex PCR, and TCRdb kept only the in-frame ones, dropping some. Among about 180,000 clones, roughly 82% were seen once, and the ten largest hold more than 0.45%. Material for sequencing was PBMCs. The chain carries TRBV19 and TRBJ1-5, with D tentatively TRBD1 (5 bases). The receptor comes from a woman aged 50 to 60 in good health and CMV-seronegative. CDR3 protein: CASSPWGLTSNQPQHF. Here the CDR3 DNA reads TGTGCCAGTAGTCCTTGGGGACTCACTAGCAATCAGCCCCAGCATTTT.